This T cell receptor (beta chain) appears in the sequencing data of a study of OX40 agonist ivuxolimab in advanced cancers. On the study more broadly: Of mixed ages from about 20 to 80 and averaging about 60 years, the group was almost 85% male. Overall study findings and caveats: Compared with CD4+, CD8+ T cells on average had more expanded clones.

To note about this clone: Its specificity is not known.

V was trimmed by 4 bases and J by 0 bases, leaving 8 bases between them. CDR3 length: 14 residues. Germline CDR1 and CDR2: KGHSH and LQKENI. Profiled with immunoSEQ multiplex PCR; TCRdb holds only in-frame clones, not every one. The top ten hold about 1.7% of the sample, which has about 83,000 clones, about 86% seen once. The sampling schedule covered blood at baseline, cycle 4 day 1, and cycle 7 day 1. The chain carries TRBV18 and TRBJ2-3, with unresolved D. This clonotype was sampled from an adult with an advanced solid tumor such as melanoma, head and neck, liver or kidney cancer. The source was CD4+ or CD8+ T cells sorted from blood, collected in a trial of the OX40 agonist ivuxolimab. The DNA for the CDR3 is TGTGCCAGCTCACTGAAGGCTAGCACAGATACGCAGTATTTT. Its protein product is CASSLKASTDTQYF.